Listed below are T cell receptor beta chains from one sample, sequenced in a study of regulatory and conventional T cells in breast cancer. TCRdb re-derived calls from the PCR reads in MiXCR, one entry per CDR3 protein. This table has 150 to 200 distinct CDR3 sequences, roughly 19% appearing once. Sequences were obtained from regulatory T cells from blood. The receptor set was obtained from a female donor with breast cancer. The conserved cysteine and the conserved F or W are not part of the CDR3 here.

v_gene: TRBV20-1; j_gene: TRBJ2-7; CDR3aa: SASQLPNSEQY
v_gene: TRBV7-6; j_gene: TRBJ1-2; CDR3aa: ASSLTGQVMSNYGYT
v_gene: TRBV4-3; j_gene: TRBJ1-3; CDR3aa: ASSQGFGNTIY
v_gene: TRBV5-4; j_gene: TRBJ1-1; CDR3aa: ASSFGPARMNTEAF
v_gene: TRBV11-2; j_gene: TRBJ2-1; CDR3aa: ASSSGPYNEQF
v_gene: TRBV20-1; j_gene: TRBJ2-6; CDR3aa: SARGRDLSSGANVLT
v_gene: TRBV7-2; j_gene: TRBJ1-2; CDR3aa: ASSPQTGQANYGYT
v_gene: TRBV12-3/TRBV12-4; j_gene: TRBJ2-1; CDR3aa: ASSFRASSYNEQF
v_gene: TRBV20-1; j_gene: TRBJ2-3; CDR3aa: SASPRGTDTQY
v_gene: TRBV4-2; j_gene: TRBJ2-7; CDR3aa: ASSQALPAGEYEQY
v_gene: TRBV24-1; j_gene: TRBJ1-5; CDR3aa: ATSDSVREPQH
v_gene: TRBV24-1; j_gene: TRBJ1-2; CDR3aa: ATSQGYGYT
v_gene: TRBV5-1; j_gene: TRBJ2-2; CDR3aa: ASSFTGTGTGELF
v_gene: TRBV18; j_gene: TRBJ2-2; CDR3aa: ASSPGTSGNTGELF
v_gene: TRBV11-3; j_gene: TRBJ2-4; CDR3aa: ASSLDHSDIQY
v_gene: TRBV6-2/TRBV6-3; j_gene: TRBJ2-3; CDR3aa: ASGTSGSLGVTQY
v_gene: TRBV7-2; j_gene: TRBJ1-5; CDR3aa: ASSLDSGPFGNQPQH
v_gene: TRBV7-2; j_gene: TRBJ2-3; CDR3aa: ASSLGTDTQY
v_gene: TRBV5-1; j_gene: TRBJ1-1; CDR3aa: ASSLQGAWTEAF
v_gene: TRBV20-1; j_gene: TRBJ2-1; CDR3aa: SARGGGIYNEQF
v_gene: TRBV12-3/TRBV12-4; j_gene: TRBJ1-2; CDR3aa: ASSRTGWHYGYT
v_gene: TRBV7-8; j_gene: TRBJ2-3; CDR3aa: ASSLARDVRY
v_gene: TRBV11-2; j_gene: TRBJ2-3; CDR3aa: ASSLEASGRTDTQY
v_gene: TRBV10-2; j_gene: TRBJ2-7; CDR3aa: ASSERGRTTYEQY
v_gene: TRBV27; j_gene: TRBJ1-5; CDR3aa: ASSLRGGNQPQH
v_gene: TRBV5-1; j_gene: TRBJ2-7; CDR3aa: ASSVRSLDSGPYEQY
v_gene: TRBV2; j_gene: TRBJ2-1; CDR3aa: ASSERQALYNEQF
v_gene: TRBV5-1; j_gene: TRBJ2-2; CDR3aa: ASSLTSGANTGELF
v_gene: TRBV7-9; j_gene: TRBJ2-1; CDR3aa: ASSFDINEQF
v_gene: TRBV6-2/TRBV6-3; j_gene: TRBJ2-2; CDR3aa: ASSYGPTRKTGELF
v_gene: TRBV29-1; j_gene: TRBJ2-6; CDR3aa: SVGKTDSGANVLT
v_gene: TRBV9; j_gene: TRBJ2-7; CDR3aa: ASSVGVPGQKINYEQY